The 19 T cell receptor beta chains in this list originate from one sample, sequenced in a study of tumour-infiltrating T cells in Burkitt lymphoma. Method: immunoSEQ multiplex PCR; TCRdb's copy keeps in-frame clones and lacks some. Of roughly 1,700 clones in the sample, roughly three quarters are singletons; the top ten hold roughly two fifths. The sample was tumor tissue. Source of these receptors: a human donor with diffuse large B-cell lymphoma.

The chain is built from TRBV20-1 and TRBJ2-5; 9 bases agree with TRBD1. Germline V gene sequence: CDR1 DFQATT, CDR2 SNEGSKA (reference sequence). The CDR3 consists of 11 residues. The V and J ends lost 7 bases and 4 bases, in that order; junction bases with no gene match: 1. CDR3 sequence: CSEGQGETQYF. CDR3 DNA sequence: TGCAGTGAGGGACAGGGAGAGACCCAGTACTTC.

This clone was seen a few times. The genes are TRBV19 and TRBJ2-1; TRBD2 matches at 10 bases. Germline CDR1 is LNHDA and CDR2 is SQIVND (reference sequence). V gave up 1 base and J gave up 4 bases; unmatched junction bases: 4. The CDR3 runs 16 residues. The CDR3 DNA sequence: TGTGCCAGTAGTATAGGGGCTAGCGGGGGTTACAATGAGCAGTTCTTC. Translating it yields CASSIGASGGYNEQFF.

Comments on this clone: A read error is likely here: a far larger clone is one base away. The chain joins TRBV9 to TRBJ2-7; D unclear. The CDR3 spans 13 residues. V was clipped by 0 bases and J by 5 bases, with 9 bases between them. The germline V gene encodes CDR1 SGDLS and CDR2 YYNGEE. The chain's CDR3 is CASSVARVHEQYF. The CDR3 bases are TGTGCCAGCAGCGTAGCGAGAGTGCACGAGCAGTACTTC.

CDR3 residues: CASSGTGELFF. Here the CDR3 DNA reads TGTGCCAGCAGCGGGACCGGGGAGCTGTTTTTT. The rearrangement joins TRBV9 to TRBJ2-2; D remains ambiguous. The CDR3 is 11 amino acids. V was trimmed by 3 bases and J by 5 bases, leaving 2 bases between them. Germline lookup yields CDR1 SGDLS and CDR2 YYNGEE.

The rearrangement links TRBV7-8 to TRBJ2-2; D may be TRBD1 (6 bases). Per the germline V gene, CDR1 is SGHVS and CDR2 is FQNEAQ. Between the trimmed V and J ends, which lost 6 bases and 3 bases, there was a span of 14 bases. CDR3 length: 15 residues. CDR3 nucleotide sequence: TGTGCCAGCAGTTTTGACAGGAAGGACACCGGGGAGCTGTTTTTT. This encodes CASSFDRKDTGELFF.

The genes are TRBV28 and TRBJ2-7; D is possibly TRBD2 (5 bases). Germline V gene sequence: CDR1 MDHEN, CDR2 SYDVKM. Trimming removed 11 bases from V and 6 bases from J, with 11 bases in between. The CDR3 loop spans 10 amino acids. CDR3 nucleotide sequence: TGTGCCGTCAACGGAGGCGAGCAGTACTTC. This codes for CAVNGGEQYF. Full variable domain (missing parts from reference TRBV28 and TRBJ2-7): DVKVTQSSRYLVKRTGEKVFLECVQDMDHENMFWYRQDPGLGLRLIYFSYDVKMKEKGDIPEGYSVSREKKERFSLILESASTNQTSMYLCAVNGGEQYFGPGTRLTVT.

Judged by abundance, this clone is medium-sized. This chain connects TRBV10-3 to TRBJ2-1; 11 nucleotides agree with TRBD2. After removal of 0 bases from V and 6 bases from J, the junction contained 7 bases not matched to a gene. Looked up from germline, CDR1 is ENHRY and CDR2 is SYGVKD. The CDR3 has 17 residues. The CDR3 spells CAISESASGGPSNEQFF. The CDR3, as DNA: TGTGCCATCAGTGAGTCGGCTAGCGGGGGGCCTAGCAATGAGCAGTTCTTC.

This clone is categorized as large. The V and J genes are TRBV7-9 and TRBJ2-7; TRBD2 agrees at 8 bases. The CDR3 has 16 amino acids. CDR1 is SEHNR and CDR2 is FQNEAQ in the germline V gene (reference sequence). V dropped 5 bases and J dropped 6; count of bases not matched to a gene: 15. In nucleotides, the CDR3 is TGTGCCAGCAGCCTTTGGAGGAGCGGGAGTTCTTCCGAGCAGTACTTC. Its translation is CASSLWRSGSSSEQYF.

The rearrangement uses TRBV6-5 and TRBJ1-2; D is unclear. The CDR3 extends over 13 amino acids. V lost 2 bases and J lost 8, with 12 bases in between. The V gene's germline CDR1 is MNHEY and CDR2 SVGAGI. The CDR3 loop is CASSYGVSGGYTF. The CDR3 region has the DNA TGTGCCAGCAGTTACGGAGTATCGGGAGGCTACACCTTC.

This rearrangement joins TRBV6-5 to TRBJ1-2, with TRBD1 matching 10 bases. V lost 8 bases and J lost 7; bases outside the gene matches: 10. Germline CDR1 reads MNHEY; CDR2 reads SVGAGI. The CDR3 length is 14 residues. CDR3 protein: CASSRQGANTGYTF. The CDR3 region has the DNA TGTGCCAGCTCCCGACAGGGGGCAAATACTGGCTACACCTTC.

Comment on this clone: The sample has other DNA sequences that encode this CDR3 too. J is TRBJ2-7 and V is TRBV7-8; TRBD2 matches 7 bases. Trimming took 7 bases from V and 3 from J; bases not matched to a gene: 15. CDR1 is SGHVS, CDR2 FQNEAQ, per germline. The length of the CDR3 is 16 residues. The CDR3, as DNA: TGTGCCAGCATCGATACGGGGGGAGCGGGGCACTACGAGCAGTACTTC. Protein: CASIDTGGAGHYEQYF.

The chain has TRBV2 and TRBJ2-7; 9 bases are shared with TRBD2. V lost 3 bases and J lost 8; bases outside the gene matches: 11. This CDR3 comprises 15 residues. Germline CDR1 SNHLY, CDR2 FYNNEI. In DNA form, the CDR3 reads TGTGCCAGCAGTGAGGAGGTAGCGGGGGCCCCTCAGCAGTACTTC. Its protein product is CASSEEVAGAPQQYF.

This clone ranks as large. The rearrangement uses TRBV29-1 and TRBJ2-1; weak D call: TRBD2 (6 bases). Trimming took off 7 bases at V and 0 bases at J, with 16 bases between the two ends. There are 15 residues in the CDR3. Germline assignment: CDR1 SQVTM and CDR2 ANQGSEA. As DNA, the CDR3 is TGCAGCGCAACGGGAGCGTCGAGCTCCTACAATGAGCAGTTCTTC. Its protein is CSATGASSSYNEQFF.

Only a few counts were recorded for this clone. J is TRBJ2-1 and V is TRBV4-1; 7 nucleotides line up with TRBD2. Losses at the gene ends were 1 base for V and 3 bases for J; bases not matched to a gene: 3. The length of the CDR3 is 15 residues. Germline assignment: CDR1 MGHRA and CDR2 YSYEKL. In nucleotides, the CDR3 is TGCGCCAGCAGCCAAGGCCCTAGCGGCTACAATGAGCAGTTCTTC. Its translation is CASSQGPSGYNEQFF.

The V and J genes are TRBV30 and TRBJ1-1, with 8 bases that match TRBD1. This CDR3 is 15 amino acids long. Looked up from germline, CDR1 is GTSNPN and CDR2 is SVGIG (reference sequence). The ends lost 2 bases at V and 4 bases at J; junction bases unmatched: 9. CDR3 in amino acids: CAWSSRTGSVTEAFF. The CDR3 DNA is TGTGCCTGGAGTAGTAGGACAGGGAGCGTCACTGAAGCTTTCTTT.

The V call is TRBV11-3, the J call TRBJ1-5, with 8 bases aligning to TRBD1. CDR1 SGHNT and CDR2 YENEEA come from the germline V gene. Germline trimming cut 5 bases from V and 2 bases from J; bases unmatched to any gene: 8. This CDR3 has 16 residues. CDR3 coding DNA: TGTGCCAGCAGCATGACAGGGGTCCGCGGCAATCAGCCCCAGCATTTT. Translation gives CASSMTGVRGNQPQHF.

J is TRBJ1-1 and V is TRBV10-3; TRBD1 aligns across 7 bases. Germline assignment: CDR1 ENHRY and CDR2 SYGVKD. The CDR3 has 17 amino acids. Trimming at V came to 5 bases and at J to 7 bases, leaving 19 bases not matched to a gene. CDR3 DNA: TGTGCCATCAGTCCTGAACCCGGACAGGCGAACCTCGATGAAGCTTTCTTT. It codes for CAISPEPGQANLDEAFF.

V is TRBV7-8 and J is TRBJ2-4; 16 nucleotides align to TRBD2. This CDR3 is built from 19 residues. Germline V CDR1 and CDR2: SGHVS, FQNEAQ. Trimming took 4 bases from V and 4 from J; bases not matched to a gene: 10. CDR3 loop: CASSSSGTSGGVGKNIQYF. For the CDR3, the DNA is TGTGCCAGCAGCTCCTCAGGGACTAGCGGGGGGGTGGGGAAAAACATTCAGTACTTC. Based on the CDR3 plus reference TRBV7-8 and TRBJ2-4, the full variable domain is GAGVSQSPRYKVAKRGQDVALRCDPISGHVSLFWYQQALGQGPEFLTYFQNEAQLDKSGLPSDRFFAERPEGSVSTLKIQRTQQEDSAVYLCASSSSGTSGGVGKNIQYFGAGTRLSVL.

This chain joins TRBV10-2 and TRBJ2-5, with D tentatively TRBD2 (7 bases). Germline V gene lookup returns CDR1 WSHSY and CDR2 SAAADI. V was trimmed by 3 bases and J by 1 base, leaving 15 bases between them. The CDR3 runs 16 residues. As DNA, the CDR3 is TGCGCCAGCAGTGACTTGGGGGGGCTCCCCCAAGAGACCCAGTACTTC. It translates to CASSDLGGLPQETQYF.